This T cell receptor beta chain was sequenced for a study of low-dose radiotherapy and immunotherapy resistance in tumors. Across the study: Every two weeks, the protocol called for intravenous cyclophosphamide at 200 mg/m2. It was given one day before each radiation and immunotherapy administration. On cycle 1 day 1, patients started four cycles of oral aspirin 300 mg daily.

This clonotype occurred many times. Described time point: after trial treatment. Described treatment: LDRT plus nivolumab, ipilimumab, low-dose cyclophosphamide and aspirin (RACIN trial). Nivolumab, ipilimumab, aspirin, low-dose cyclophosphamide and low-dose radiotherapy were given to donors. This CDR3 spans 15 amino acids. Germline V gene data show CDR1 as GTSNPN and CDR2 as SVGIG (reference sequence). The J segment lost 5 bases and the V segment lost 3 bases, leaving 11 bases of the junction unmatched. Priming of first-strand cDNA relied on TRAV- and TRBV-specific primers (covering alpha and beta chains). The authors ran 20 PCR cycles to amplify TCRs with a constant-region primer and V-primer adapter. TCRdb re-called the reads through MiXCR, storing one row per CDR3 protein. Here the sample spans some 100,000 distinct CDR3 sequences, more than 20% being singletons.

The clonotype was recovered from a female donor with ovarian cancer. This specimen consisted of PBMCs, obtained after low-dose radiotherapy plus immunotherapy. The V call is TRBV30, the J call TRBJ2-3; TRBD1 matches 7 bases. The CDR3 reads CAWSPDRDPRDTQYF. The CDR3 DNA sequence: TGTGCCTGGAGCCCCGACAGGGACCCCCGAGATACGCAGTATTTT.